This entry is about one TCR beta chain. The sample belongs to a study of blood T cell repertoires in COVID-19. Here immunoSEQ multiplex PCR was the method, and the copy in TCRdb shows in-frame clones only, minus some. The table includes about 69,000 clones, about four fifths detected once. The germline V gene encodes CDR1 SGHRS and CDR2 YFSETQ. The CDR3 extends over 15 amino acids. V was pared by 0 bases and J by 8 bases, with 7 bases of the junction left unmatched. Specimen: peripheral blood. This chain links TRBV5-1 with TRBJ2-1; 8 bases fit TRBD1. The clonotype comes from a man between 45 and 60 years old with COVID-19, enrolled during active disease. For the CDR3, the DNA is TGCGCCAGCAGCTTGGGGGACAGGCTTATAGATGAGCAGTTCTTC. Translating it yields CASSLGDRLIDEQFF.